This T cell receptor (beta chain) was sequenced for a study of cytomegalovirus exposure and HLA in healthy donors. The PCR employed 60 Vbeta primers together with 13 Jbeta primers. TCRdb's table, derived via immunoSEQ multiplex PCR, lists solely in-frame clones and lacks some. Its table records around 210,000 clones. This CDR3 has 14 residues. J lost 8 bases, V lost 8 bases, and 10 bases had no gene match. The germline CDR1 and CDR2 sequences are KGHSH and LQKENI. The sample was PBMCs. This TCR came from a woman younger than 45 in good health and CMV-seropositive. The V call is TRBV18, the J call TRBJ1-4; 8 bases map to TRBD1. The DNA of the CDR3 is TGTGCCAGCGGCCCGCAGGGGGCCGGGGAAAAACTGTTTTTT. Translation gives CASGPQGAGEKLFF.